The 8 T cell receptor beta chains in this list originate from one sample, sequenced in a study of blood T cells in healthy people across ages. A second PCR of 7 to 11 cycles used a sample-barcoded 5' primer and a J-beta primer mix. Using its own MiXCR run on the 5' RACE reads, TCRdb lists one record per CDR3 protein. The repertoire holds around 870,000 distinct CDR3 sequences, with around 30% as singletons. Sequencing was done on a sample of blood. The source of these receptors is a woman aged 80 or over in good health.

The chain has TRBV2 and TRBJ1-6; D is possibly TRBD1 (6 bases). The V gene lost 0 bases and the J gene lost 9 bases, with 12 bases spanning the gap. The CDR3 consists of 15 residues. From germline, CDR1 is SNHLY and CDR2 FYNNEI. This chain's CDR3 is CASSEAATGSSPLHF. In DNA form, the CDR3 reads TGTGCCAGCAGTGAAGCTGCGACAGGATCTTCACCCCTCCACTTT.

This chain joins TRBV6-2 or TRBV6-3 and TRBJ2-1, with 8 bases matching TRBD2. Germline V CDR1 and CDR2: MNHEY, SVGEGT. Trimming removed 6 bases from V and 9 bases from J; junction bases left unmatched: 10. This CDR3 spans 14 amino acids. This CDR3 reads CASRSAGAISEQFF. CDR3 sequence (DNA): TGTGCCAGCAGGTCAGCGGGAGCTATTAGTGAGCAGTTCTTC.

This clonotype was seen at least ten times. The V call is TRBV12-3 or TRBV12-4, the J call TRBJ1-5; TRBD1 aligns across 11 bases. CDR3 length equals 14 residues. V lost 6 bases, J lost 7 bases, and 5 bases stayed unmatched. The CDR3 bases are TGTGCCAGCAGCACAGGACAGGGGGCGCAGCCCCAGCATTTT. Its protein is CASSTGQGAQPQHF.

This clonotype appeared a few times. This chain links TRBV27 with TRBJ1-6; 7 bases align to TRBD1. Germline CDR1 MNHEY, CDR2 SMNVEV (reference sequence). With 6 bases clipped from V and 2 bases from J, the junction kept 4 bases outside the gene matches. The CDR3 spans 15 residues. CDR3 sequence: CASRSDRAYNSPLHF. Here the CDR3 DNA reads TGTGCCAGCAGATCTGACAGGGCCTATAATTCACCCCTCCACTTT.

This chain uses TRBV12-3 or TRBV12-4 with TRBJ1-2, with 8 bases lining up with TRBD1. Trimming removed 3 bases from V and 2 bases from J; junction bases left unmatched: 5. The length of the CDR3 is 15 residues. CDR3 nucleotide sequence: TGTGCCAGCAGTTTCGGACAGGGCATAAACTATGGCTACACCTTC. Its protein product is CASSFGQGINYGYTF.

This clonotype was recorded at least ten times. The chain combines TRBV6-2 or TRBV6-3 with TRBJ2-7, with unresolved D. Per germline, CDR1 MNHEY and CDR2 SVGEGT. Trimming pared 5 bases from V and 2 bases from J, leaving 7 bases between. The CDR3 spans 12 residues. The CDR3 nucleotides are TGTGCCAGCAGTAGAGAGACCTACGAGCAGTACTTC. Translating gives CASSRETYEQYF.

This chain joins TRBV19 and TRBJ1-2; TRBD1 matches at 7 bases. Losses at the gene ends were 3 bases for V and 8 bases for J; bases not matched to a gene: 3. This CDR3 contains 12 residues. Germline-derived CDR1 and CDR2 are LNHDA and SQIVND (reference sequence). The chain's CDR3 is CASSMRGRGYTF. Written as DNA, the CDR3 is TGTGCCAGTAGTATGAGGGGGCGCGGCTACACCTTC.

This clonotype was seen repeatedly, ten times or more. The CDR3 region is CASSFEPTDTQYF. The CDR3 nucleotides read TGTGCCAGCAGCTTTGAACCCACAGATACGCAGTATTTT. J is TRBJ2-3 and V is TRBV7-2; no firm D call. The V gene's germline CDR1 is SGHTA and CDR2 FQGNSA. Between the trimmed V and J ends, which lost 3 bases and 2 bases, there was a span of 6 bases. The CDR3 runs 13 residues.